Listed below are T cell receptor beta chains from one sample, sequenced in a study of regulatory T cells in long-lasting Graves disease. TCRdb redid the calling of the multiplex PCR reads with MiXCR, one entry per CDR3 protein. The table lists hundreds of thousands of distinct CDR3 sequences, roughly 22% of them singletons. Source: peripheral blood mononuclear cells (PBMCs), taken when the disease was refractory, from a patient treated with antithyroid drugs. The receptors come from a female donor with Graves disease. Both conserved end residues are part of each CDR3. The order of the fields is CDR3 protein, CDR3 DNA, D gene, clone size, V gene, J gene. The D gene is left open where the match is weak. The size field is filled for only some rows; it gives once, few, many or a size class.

CDR3aa: CAIGANQETQYF
CDR3nt: TGTGCCATCGGGGCGAACCAAGAGACCCAGTACTTC
d_gene: -
abundance: many
v_gene: TRBV10-3
j_gene: TRBJ2-5

CDR3aa: CASTPGAGHGELFF
CDR3nt: TGTGCCAGCACCCCAGGAGCGGGACACGGGGAGCTGTTTTTT
d_gene: -
abundance: -
v_gene: TRBV12-3/TRBV12-4
j_gene: TRBJ2-2

CDR3aa: CASSLDTSWEQYF
CDR3nt: TGTGCCAGCAGCTTGGACACTTCTTGGGAGCAGTACTTC
d_gene: -
abundance: -
v_gene: TRBV5-5
j_gene: TRBJ2-7

CDR3aa: CASSFGDRGYNSPLHF
CDR3nt: TGTGCCAGCAGTTTTGGGGACAGGGGCTATAATTCACCCCTCCACTTT
d_gene: TRBD1
abundance: many
v_gene: TRBV28
j_gene: TRBJ1-6

CDR3aa: CASDRGPSSYNEQFF
CDR3nt: TGTGCCAGCGATAGGGGGCCCTCATCCTACAATGAGCAGTTCTTC
d_gene: TRBD1
abundance: once
v_gene: TRBV19
j_gene: TRBJ2-1

CDR3aa: CSVPGTGGDAFF
CDR3nt: TGCAGCGTTCCCGGGACAGGCGGGGATGCTTTCTTT
d_gene: TRBD1
abundance: few
v_gene: TRBV29-1
j_gene: TRBJ1-1

CDR3aa: CASTPGTGKTGELFF
CDR3nt: TGTGCCAGCACCCCCGGGACAGGGAAAACCGGGGAGCTGTTTTTT
d_gene: TRBD1
abundance: -
v_gene: TRBV11-2
j_gene: TRBJ2-2

CDR3aa: CSAATTGLSYEQYF
CDR3nt: TGCAGTGCTGCCACGACAGGGCTCTCCTACGAGCAGTACTTC
d_gene: TRBD1
abundance: -
v_gene: TRBV20-1
j_gene: TRBJ2-7

CDR3aa: CASKGVGAEAFF
CDR3nt: TGTGCCAGCAAAGGGGTCGGTGCTGAAGCTTTCTTT
d_gene: -
abundance: -
v_gene: TRBV6-1
j_gene: TRBJ1-1

CDR3aa: CASSLIWGGNYGYTF
CDR3nt: TGTGCCAGCAGCTTAATCTGGGGAGGAAACTATGGCTACACCTTC
d_gene: -
abundance: -
v_gene: TRBV7-9
j_gene: TRBJ1-2

CDR3aa: CASRGYHPYEQYF
CDR3nt: TGTGCCAGCCGGGGATACCACCCCTACGAGCAGTACTTC
d_gene: -
abundance: -
v_gene: TRBV6-1
j_gene: TRBJ2-7

CDR3aa: CASSRDMREGHEKLFF
CDR3nt: TGTGCCAGCAGCAGGGACATGCGCGAAGGACATGAAAAACTGTTTTTT
d_gene: -
abundance: -
v_gene: TRBV5-5
j_gene: TRBJ1-4

CDR3aa: CAWGLAGGTYEQYF
CDR3nt: TGTGCCTGGGGGCTAGCGGGAGGGACCTACGAGCAGTACTTC
d_gene: TRBD2
abundance: few
v_gene: TRBV30
j_gene: TRBJ2-7

CDR3aa: CASRIDRDTGELFF
CDR3nt: TGTGCCAGCAGAATCGACAGGGACACCGGGGAGCTGTTTTTT
d_gene: TRBD1
abundance: many
v_gene: TRBV2
j_gene: TRBJ2-2

CDR3aa: CSARAPPGGIDEQYF
CDR3nt: TGCAGTGCTAGAGCCCCCCCGGGGGGGATAGACGAGCAGTACTTC
d_gene: TRBD2
abundance: -
v_gene: TRBV20-1
j_gene: TRBJ2-7

CDR3aa: CASSFGDRDYGYTF
CDR3nt: TGTGCCAGCAGCTTCGGCGACAGGGACTATGGCTACACCTTC
d_gene: TRBD1
abundance: few
v_gene: TRBV5-6
j_gene: TRBJ1-2

CDR3aa: CASSPDATNEKLFF
CDR3nt: TGTGCCAGCTCACCGGATGCAACTAATGAAAAACTGTTTTTT
d_gene: -
abundance: few
v_gene: TRBV18
j_gene: TRBJ1-4

CDR3aa: CASSLARRGGGGEQFF
CDR3nt: TGTGCCAGCAGTTTAGCTCGGCGGGGGGGCGGCGGGGAGCAGTTCTTC
d_gene: TRBD2
abundance: few
v_gene: TRBV12-3/TRBV12-4
j_gene: TRBJ2-1

CDR3aa: CASSLARSTEQYF
CDR3nt: TGTGCCAGCAGCTTAGCGAGGAGCACCGAGCAGTACTTC
d_gene: -
abundance: many
v_gene: TRBV7-2
j_gene: TRBJ2-7

CDR3aa: CASSYSTGGVYTEAFF
CDR3nt: TGTGCCAGCAGTTACTCGACTGGGGGCGTGTACACTGAAGCTTTCTTT
d_gene: -
abundance: many
v_gene: TRBV6-5
j_gene: TRBJ1-1

CDR3aa: CASSYSSTTGLDEQYF
CDR3nt: TGTGCCAGCAGTTACTCGAGTACTACAGGGTTGGACGAGCAGTACTTC
d_gene: -
abundance: many
v_gene: TRBV6-5
j_gene: TRBJ2-7

CDR3aa: CASSLLNGQGANTEAFF
CDR3nt: TGTGCCAGCAGTTTATTAAACGGACAGGGGGCGAACACTGAAGCTTTCTTT
d_gene: TRBD1
abundance: -
v_gene: TRBV28
j_gene: TRBJ1-1

CDR3aa: CAIRPAGGTYEQYF
CDR3nt: TGTGCCATCAGACCAGCGGGAGGTACCTACGAGCAGTACTTC
d_gene: TRBD2
abundance: few
v_gene: TRBV10-3
j_gene: TRBJ2-7

CDR3aa: CASSPYREGGELFF
CDR3nt: TGTGCCAGCAGCCCGTACAGGGAGGGCGGGGAGCTGTTTTTT
d_gene: -
abundance: -
v_gene: TRBV7-3
j_gene: TRBJ2-2

CDR3aa: CASSLTRGVGSNQPQHF
CDR3nt: TGTGCCAGCAGTTTAACCAGAGGGGTGGGTAGCAATCAGCCCCAGCATTTT
d_gene: -
abundance: -
v_gene: TRBV27
j_gene: TRBJ1-5

CDR3aa: CAISESGANYGYTF
CDR3nt: TGTGCCATCAGTGAGTCGGGAGCTAACTATGGCTACACCTTC
d_gene: -
abundance: -
v_gene: TRBV10-3
j_gene: TRBJ1-2

CDR3aa: CSARGFRGDGYTF
CDR3nt: TGCAGTGCTAGAGGTTTCAGGGGCGATGGCTACACCTTC
d_gene: -
abundance: many
v_gene: TRBV20-1
j_gene: TRBJ1-2

CDR3aa: CASSLGTAENIQYF
CDR3nt: TGCGCCAGCAGCCTGGGGACAGCAGAAAACATTCAGTACTTC
d_gene: TRBD1
abundance: -
v_gene: TRBV5-1
j_gene: TRBJ2-4

CDR3aa: CASSYLGPGWNEQFF
CDR3nt: TGTGCCAGCAGTTACCTGGGCCCTGGGTGGAATGAGCAGTTCTTC
d_gene: -
abundance: -
v_gene: TRBV6-2/TRBV6-3
j_gene: TRBJ2-1

CDR3aa: CASSKDTGGNQPQHF
CDR3nt: TGTGCCAGCAGCAAGGACACCGGGGGCAATCAGCCCCAGCATTTT
d_gene: -
abundance: many
v_gene: TRBV2
j_gene: TRBJ1-5

CDR3aa: CASSQDQGQSTVNEQFF
CDR3nt: TGCGCCAGCAGCCAAGATCAGGGCCAGTCGACGGTAAATGAGCAGTTCTTC
d_gene: -
abundance: few
v_gene: TRBV4-3
j_gene: TRBJ2-1

CDR3aa: CASSPSGGAMSYNSPLHF
CDR3nt: TGCGCCAGCAGCCCATCTGGGGGGGCGATGTCCTATAATTCACCCCTCCACTTT
d_gene: -
abundance: once
v_gene: TRBV4-3
j_gene: TRBJ1-6

CDR3aa: CASSLEEGPGETQYF
CDR3nt: TGTGCCAGCAGCTTGGAGGAGGGGCCAGGGGAGACCCAGTACTTC
d_gene: -
abundance: -
v_gene: TRBV5-5
j_gene: TRBJ2-5

CDR3aa: CASSNPRVSSEQYF
CDR3nt: TGTGCCAGCAGCAATCCCAGGGTCTCCAGCGAGCAGTACTTC
d_gene: -
abundance: many
v_gene: TRBV11-3
j_gene: TRBJ2-7

CDR3aa: CASSLDNPQGYTF
CDR3nt: TGTGCCAGCAGTTTGGACAACCCGCAAGGCTACACCTTC
d_gene: -
abundance: many
v_gene: TRBV12-3/TRBV12-4
j_gene: TRBJ1-2

CDR3aa: CACKVGMNTGELFF
CDR3nt: TGTGCCTGCAAGGTCGGGATGAACACCGGGGAGCTGTTTTTT
d_gene: -
abundance: few
v_gene: TRBV30
j_gene: TRBJ2-2

CDR3aa: CASSYGIGTGELFF
CDR3nt: TGTGCCAGCAGTTACGGGATTGGGACCGGGGAGCTGTTTTTT
d_gene: -
abundance: -
v_gene: TRBV6-9
j_gene: TRBJ2-2

CDR3aa: CATSETGLRGETQYF
CDR3nt: TGTGCCACCAGTGAAACAGGCCTGCGGGGGGAGACCCAGTACTTC
d_gene: TRBD2
abundance: many
v_gene: TRBV24-1
j_gene: TRBJ2-5

CDR3aa: CASSFPTSGRTLLHNEQFF
CDR3nt: TGTGCCAGCAGTTTCCCGACTAGCGGGAGGACACTCCTTCACAATGAGCAGTTCTTC
d_gene: TRBD2
abundance: -
v_gene: TRBV12-3/TRBV12-4
j_gene: TRBJ2-1

CDR3aa: CASRRTLLLNTEAFF
CDR3nt: TGTGCCAGTAGACGGACACTCCTTTTGAACACTGAAGCTTTCTTT
d_gene: -
abundance: -
v_gene: TRBV19
j_gene: TRBJ1-1

CDR3aa: CASGLGEQYF
CDR3nt: TGTGCCAGCGGGTTGGGAGAGCAGTACTTC
d_gene: -
abundance: many
v_gene: TRBV12-3/TRBV12-4
j_gene: TRBJ2-7

CDR3aa: CSAPGTSGYEQYF
CDR3nt: TGCAGTGCTCCAGGGACTAGCGGCTACGAGCAGTACTTC
d_gene: TRBD2
abundance: many
v_gene: TRBV20-1
j_gene: TRBJ2-7

CDR3aa: CASIHARLISTDSNQPQHF
CDR3nt: TGTGCCAGTATCCATGCCCGTTTGATCTCAACCGATAGCAATCAGCCCCAGCATTTT
d_gene: -
abundance: few
v_gene: TRBV19
j_gene: TRBJ1-5

CDR3aa: CASRGTGGTYEQYF
CDR3nt: TGTGCCAGCAGGGGGACAGGGGGTACTTACGAGCAGTACTTC
d_gene: TRBD1
abundance: many
v_gene: TRBV28
j_gene: TRBJ2-7

CDR3aa: CASSLDKGETQYF
CDR3nt: TGTGCCAGCAGTTTAGACAAAGGGGAGACCCAGTACTTC
d_gene: -
abundance: -
v_gene: TRBV12-3/TRBV12-4
j_gene: TRBJ2-5

CDR3aa: CALGTSTDTQYF
CDR3nt: TGTGCCCTAGGGACTAGCACAGATACGCAGTATTTT
d_gene: -
abundance: -
v_gene: TRBV6-1
j_gene: TRBJ2-3

CDR3aa: CAISDEVTQYF
CDR3nt: TGTGCCATCAGTGATGAAGTGACCCAGTACTTC
d_gene: -
abundance: many
v_gene: TRBV10-3
j_gene: TRBJ2-5